The source of this T cell receptor (beta chain) is a study of blood T cell repertoires in COVID-19. Study as a whole: Samples taken during acute and convalescent COVID-19 were collected in the United States, Italy and Spain. T cells, B-cell-depleted T cells, or PBMCs provided the cDNA or gDNA that served as material.

The assay was immunoSEQ multiplex PCR, and TCRdb's table has in-frame clones only and misses some. The sample lists some 340,000 clones; around 85% were seen once. Input material: peripheral blood. This sequence was found in a woman aged 18 to 35 with acute or convalescent COVID-19.

The CDR3, as DNA: TGCGCCAGCAGCAGCAGGGGCCTTGTTCCCCTCCACTTT. It specifies CASSSRGLVPLHF. The J gene is TRBJ1-6, the V gene TRBV5-1; maybe TRBD1 (6 bases). CDR3 length equals 13 residues. Trimming left V 4 bases short and J 13 bases short, with 15 bases between. The germline CDR1 and CDR2 sequences are SGHRS and YFSETQ.